This note documents a single TCR beta chain sequence. Its antigen is not identified. The treatment was: some 19 received Ad26.COV2.S at low or high dose, single or two shots; roughly 5 received placebo; per-sample allocation not given. The samples were gathered on day 63 after the first injection of vaccine or placebo. Generated by immunoSEQ multiplex PCR, the TCRdb table keeps only in-frame clones and is missing some. This sample has fewer than 500,000 clones, with about 91% found just once. The data originate from a study of Ad26.COV2.S vaccination and SARS-CoV-2 variants. Study at large: Dosing was one shot or two shots 56 days apart. Whole-study results and caveats: Comparability of non-spike TCR breadth was observed across vaccine and placebo recipients. Substantial response breadth was reportedly seen for spike-specific CD8+ and CD4+ T cells after vaccination.

Germline V gene data show CDR1 as KGHSH and CDR2 as LQKENI. Trimming shortened V by 4 bases and J by 6 bases, and 13 bases separated the two germline ends. The CDR3 runs to 14 residues. The TCR originated in a person between 18 and 60 years old who received the Ad26.COV2.S COVID-19 vaccine or a placebo. The sequences come from peripheral blood, collected in a trial of Ad26.COV2.S vaccine versus placebo. The chain carries TRBV18 and TRBJ2-1; D is unresolved. The CDR3 region has the DNA TGTGCCAGCTCACGAGACCTTCCCCCCAATGAGCAGTTCTTC. This encodes CASSRDLPPNEQFF.